The T cell receptor beta chain under discussion was sequenced for a study of blood T cell repertoires in COVID-19. The junction had 14 bases not matched to a gene; V was cut back by 10 bases and J by 2 bases. CDR1 MNHEY and CDR2 SMNVEV come from the germline V gene (reference sequence). The CDR3 loop spans 16 amino acids. The assay was immunoSEQ multiplex PCR, and TCRdb's table has in-frame clones only and misses some. Of 200,000 to 300,000 clones detected, roughly 90% appear once; the ten largest clones hold over 4%. J is TRBJ1-3 and V is TRBV27, with 7 bases matching TRBD1. This clonotype originated in a man between 60 and 75 years old who had recovered from COVID-19. Sequences were obtained from peripheral blood. The CDR3 loop is CATDQIPGGTGNTIYF. The CDR3 DNA is TGTGCCACTGATCAAATCCCAGGGGGAACTGGAAACACCATATATTTT.